The clone carrying this T cell receptor (beta chain) was picked up one time. The CDR3 has 15 residues. Trimming took 0 bases from V and 8 from J, leaving 11 bases between them. Germline CDR1 reads LNHDA; CDR2 reads SQIVND (reference sequence). This specimen comes from a study of blood T cell repertoires in COVID-19. Study-level background: From the United States, Italy and Spain came samples of acute and convalescent COVID-19. In each case, the material was cDNA or gDNA derived from T cells, B-cell-depleted T cells, or PBMCs.

Per the original methods: Nucleated cell counts were estimated from reference gene primer amplification. Here immunoSEQ multiplex PCR was the method, and the copy in TCRdb shows in-frame clones only, minus some. The V and J calls and clone size were taken over from that table, and D and trimming were inferred from the DNA. The sample holds about 250,000 clones, roughly 80% seen once. The sample taken for sequencing was peripheral blood. This sequence joins TRBV19 and TRBJ1-6; D possibly corresponds to TRBD1 (5 bases). This clonotype was sampled from a man aged 80 or over with acute or convalescent COVID-19. CDR3 amino acids: CASSIDPRGDSPLHF. DNA of the CDR3: TGTGCCAGTAGTATAGATCCTAGGGGTGATTCACCCCTCCACTTT.